This is a list of T cell receptor beta chains from one sample in a study of cytomegalovirus exposure and HLA in healthy donors. Sequencing was performed with immunoSEQ multiplex PCR; in TCRdb, only in-frame clones are kept and a portion is missing. The sample shows some 130,000 clones, approximately 61% of them seen only once. The material sequenced was PBMCs. The receptors were gathered from a human donor in good health. Each CDR3 is given with its conserved first and last residue. The D gene is left open where the match is weak. A clone size is listed for some rows: how often the clone was seen (once, few, many), or a class if it is expanded.

V gene	clone size	J gene	D gene	CDR3 protein	CDR3 DNA
TRBV11-2	once	TRBJ1-2	NA	CASSLAEGGYTF	TGTGCCAGCAGCTTAGCAGAGGGTGGCTACACCTTC
TRBV6-1	few	TRBJ1-2	NA	CASSGRGAKGF	TGTGCCAGCAGTGGGCGGGGGGCAAAGGGTTTC
TRBV2	NA	TRBJ2-3	NA	CASSVALGIYF	NA
TRBV4-1	few	TRBJ1-5	TRBD1	CASSSPAGGQLNQPQHF	TGCGCCAGCAGCTCCCCTGCCGGGGGACAGCTCAATCAGCCCCAGCATTTT
TRBV9	NA	TRBJ2-3	TRBD1	CASSVEGAGVADTQYF	TGTGCCAGCAGCGTAGAGGGGGCAGGGGTCGCAGATACGCAGTATTTT
TRBV6-5	NA	TRBJ2-5	TRBD2	CAIGAGGGKETQYF	TGTGCCATCGGAGCGGGAGGCGGAAAAGAGACCCAGTACTTC
TRBV13	NA	TRBJ2-6	NA	CASSRGISSGANVLTF	TGTGCCAGCAGCCGCGGGATAAGCTCTGGGGCCAACGTCCTGACTTTC
TRBV2	NA	TRBJ2-2	TRBD1	CASMADRGLNTGELFF	TGTGCCAGCATGGCAGACAGGGGGCTGAACACCGGGGAGCTGTTTTTT
TRBV18	NA	TRBJ2-7	TRBD1	CASSPGQGLDEQYF	TGTGCCAGCTCACCAGGACAGGGGTTGGACGAGCAGTACTTC
TRBV4-1	NA	TRBJ1-1	TRBD1	CASSIRTGEVEGAFF	TGCGCCAGCAGCATCCGGACAGGGGAAGTGGAGGGAGCTTTCTTT
TRBV11-2	NA	TRBJ1-1	NA	CASRWGGGSGEAFF	TGTGCCAGCAGATGGGGGGGAGGGTCGGGTGAAGCTTTCTTT
TRBV5-1	few	TRBJ1-2	NA	CASSLDGVYGYTF	TGCGCCAGCAGCTTGGACGGAGTCTATGGCTACACCTTC
TRBV5-1	NA	TRBJ2-1	TRBD1	CASSSNRDSHYNEQFF	TGCGCCAGCAGCTCGAATAGGGACAGTCACTACAATGAGCAGTTCTTC
TRBV28	NA	TRBJ2-5	TRBD2	CASRGLAVLQETQYF	TGTGCCAGCAGAGGACTAGCGGTTCTCCAAGAGACCCAGTACTTC
TRBV7-3	NA	TRBJ2-5	TRBD2	CASSLTGSGREEEQYF	TGTGCCAGCAGCTTAACCGGTAGCGGGAGAGAGGAAGAGCAGTACTTC
TRBV7-7	few	TRBJ2-7	NA	CASSLVPSSEQYF	TGTGCTAGCAGCTTAGTACCTAGCAGCGAGCAGTACTTC
TRBV5-1	NA	TRBJ2-3	NA	CASRKGGKGQYF	TGCGCCAGCAGAAAAGGCGGGAAAGGGCAGTATTTT
TRBV5-1	NA	TRBJ2-3	TRBD1	CASSSDRSTDTQYF	TGCGCCAGCAGCTCGGACAGGAGCACAGATACGCAGTATTTT
TRBV5-1	NA	TRBJ1-4	NA	CASSLAAGADEKLFF	TGCGCCAGCAGCTTGGCCGCGGGGGCCGATGAAAAACTGTTTTTT
TRBV6-6	NA	TRBJ2-7	TRBD1	CASSYPLTGGKYEQYF	TGTGCCAGCAGTTACCCCCTAACAGGGGGCAAGTACGAGCAGTACTTC
TRBV4-1	NA	TRBJ2-3	TRBD2	CASSLAGGPDTDTQYF	TGCGCCAGCAGCTTAGCGGGGGGGCCCGACACAGATACGCAGTATTTT
TRBV28	NA	TRBJ1-2	NA	CASRSGGESYGYTF	TGTGCCAGCAGAAGCGGGGGCGAGTCCTATGGCTACACCTTC
TRBV19	NA	TRBJ1-1	NA	CASPALGKTNWVTGPDTEAFF	TGTGCCAGTCCGGCGTTGGGCAAAACCAACTGGGTAACTGGGCCGGACACTGAAGCTTTCTTT
TRBV7-2	NA	TRBJ2-7	NA	CASSLVAASISPPEQYF	TGTGCCAGCAGCTTAGTGGCTGCCTCAATATCTCCCCCCGAGCAGTACTTC
TRBV15	NA	TRBJ2-5	TRBD1	CATSRDLGDRGWETQYF	TGTGCCACCAGCAGAGATCTGGGGGACAGGGGTTGGGAGACCCAGTACTTC
TRBV5-1	NA	TRBJ1-1	NA	CASSQDIHTEAFF	TGCGCCAGCAGCCAGGACATTCACACTGAAGCTTTCTTT
TRBV28	few	TRBJ1-2	TRBD1	CASKPGQGGYTF	TGTGCCAGCAAACCGGGACAGGGGGGCTACACCTTC
TRBV28	NA	TRBJ1-5	NA	CALGGDSQPQHF	TGTGCCCTTGGGGGGGATTCCCAGCCCCAGCATTTT
TRBV6-5	NA	TRBJ1-3	NA	CASSWGGKSGNTIYF	TGTGCCAGCTCCTGGGGGGGCAAGTCTGGAAACACCATATATTTT
TRBV29-1	NA	TRBJ2-7	TRBD2	CSVRGSGSEQYF	TGCAGCGTTCGAGGTAGCGGGAGCGAGCAGTACTTC
TRBV7-8	NA	TRBJ1-5	NA	CASSPQGQGNQPQHF	TGTGCCAGCAGCCCACAGGGTCAGGGCAATCAGCCCCAGCATTTT
TRBV12-5	few	TRBJ2-1	TRBD1	CASGLVTGSYNEQFF	TGTGCTAGTGGTTTGGTGACAGGGTCCTACAATGAGCAGTTCTTC
TRBV28	NA	TRBJ1-1	TRBD1	CASRYTGDHTEAFF	TGTGCCAGCAGATATACAGGGGACCACACTGAAGCTTTCTTT
TRBV4-3	NA	TRBJ2-3	NA	CASSRIEADTQYF	TGCGCCAGCAGCCGAATAGAGGCAGATACGCAGTATTTT
TRBV28	NA	TRBJ2-2	TRBD2	CASSFPGLATGELFF	TGTGCCAGCAGTTTCCCGGGACTAGCGACCGGGGAGCTGTTTTTT
TRBV10-3	NA	TRBJ2-7	TRBD2	CAISSLAGGTYEQYF	TGTGCCATCAGCTCCCTAGCGGGAGGAACCTACGAGCAGTACTTC
TRBV9	NA	TRBJ2-1	TRBD2	CASSAGTSGGVSYNEQFF	TGTGCCAGCAGCGCCGGGACTAGCGGGGGGGTCTCCTACAATGAGCAGTTCTTC
TRBV27	NA	TRBJ1-5	NA	CASSLLGGASNKPQHF	TGTGCCAGCAGTTTACTCGGGGGGGCGAGCAATAAGCCCCAGCATTTT
TRBV25-1	NA	TRBJ1-1	NA	CASSEIAGRTEAFF	TGTGCCAGCAGTGAAATAGCAGGGCGCACTGAAGCTTTCTTT
TRBV6-5	NA	TRBJ2-7	TRBD1	CASTRDRGRDEQYF	TGTGCCAGCACTCGGGACAGGGGGCGCGACGAGCAGTACTTC
TRBV11-2	NA	TRBJ1-1	NA	CASSLVTGEAFF	TGTGCCAGCAGCTTAGTAACAGGTGAAGCTTTCTTT
TRBV29-1	NA	TRBJ2-7	TRBD1	CSARTGSSYEQYF	TGCAGCGCACGGACAGGGAGCTCCTACGAGCAGTACTTC
TRBV28	NA	TRBJ1-5	TRBD1	CASRLGTGGRASNQPQHF	TGTGCCAGCAGGCTCGGGACAGGGGGCCGAGCCTCCAATCAGCCCCAGCATTTT
TRBV27	NA	TRBJ1-4	TRBD1	CASSPDRGAQTNEKLFF	TGTGCCAGCAGTCCCGACAGGGGAGCGCAGACGAATGAAAAACTGTTTTTT
TRBV2	NA	TRBJ2-7	TRBD1	CASTTGGGEQYF	TGTGCCAGCACCACAGGGGGTGGCGAGCAGTACTTC
TRBV5-1	NA	TRBJ2-2	NA	CASSFGLQETGELFF	TGCGCCAGCAGCTTTGGACTCCAAGAGACCGGGGAGCTGTTTTTT
TRBV7-2	NA	TRBJ1-5	NA	CASSPQVSGNQPQHF	TGTGCCAGCAGCCCACAGGTTTCGGGCAATCAGCCCCAGCATTTT
TRBV7-2	few	TRBJ2-7	NA	CASSPSSYEQYF	TGTGCCAGCAGCCCCAGCTCCTACGAGCAGTACTTC
TRBV6-5	NA	TRBJ1-2	NA	CASSPGGPGYTF	TGTGCCAGCAGTCCGGGAGGGCCTGGCTACACCTTC
TRBV14	NA	TRBJ1-5	TRBD1	CASSRPEDRERYSNQPQHF	TGTGCCAGCAGCCGTCCGGAGGACAGGGAGAGATATAGCAATCAGCCCCAGCATTTT
TRBV7-9	NA	TRBJ2-7	TRBD2	CASSLIRREYNEQYF	TGTGCCAGCAGCTTAATCCGGCGGGAGTACAACGAGCAGTACTTC
TRBV7-2	few	TRBJ2-3	NA	CASSFGVGTDTQYF	TGTGCCAGCAGCTTCGGAGTGGGCACAGATACGCAGTATTTT
TRBV7-3	once	TRBJ1-4	TRBD1	CASSWTRDREHTNEKLFF	TGTGCCAGCAGTTGGACCCGGGACAGGGAGCATACTAATGAAAAACTGTTTTTT
TRBV5-1	NA	TRBJ2-7	TRBD1	CASSLEARGREQYF	TGCGCCAGCAGCTTGGAAGCCAGGGGGCGCGAGCAGTACTTC
TRBV5-1	NA	TRBJ2-5	NA	CASSLAGGALQETQYF	TGCGCCAGCAGCTTGGCCGGCGGGGCGCTCCAAGAGACCCAGTACTTC
TRBV27	NA	TRBJ2-7	TRBD2	CASSARLAPYEQYF	TGTGCCAGCAGTGCCCGACTAGCTCCCTACGAGCAGTACTTC